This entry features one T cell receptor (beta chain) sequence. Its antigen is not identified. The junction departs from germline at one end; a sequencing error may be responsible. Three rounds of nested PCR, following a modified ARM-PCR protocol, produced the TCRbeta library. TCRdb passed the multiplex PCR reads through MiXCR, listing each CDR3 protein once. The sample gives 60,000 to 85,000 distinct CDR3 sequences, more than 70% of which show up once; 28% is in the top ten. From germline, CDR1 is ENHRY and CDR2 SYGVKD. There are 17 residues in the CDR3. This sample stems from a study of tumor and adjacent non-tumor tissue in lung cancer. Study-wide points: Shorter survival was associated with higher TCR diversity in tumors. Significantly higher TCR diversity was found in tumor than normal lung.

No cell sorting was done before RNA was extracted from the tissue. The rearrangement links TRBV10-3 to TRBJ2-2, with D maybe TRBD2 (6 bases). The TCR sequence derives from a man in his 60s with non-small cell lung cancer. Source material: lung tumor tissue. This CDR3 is CAISVKEGRLGTRELFF. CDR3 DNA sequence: TGTGCCATCAGTGTCAAGGAGGGGAGGTTGGGCACCAGGGAGCTGTTTTTT.